Detailed here is one TCR beta chain. Its antigen is not identified. Per the germline V gene, CDR1 is SGHDT and CDR2 is YYEEEE. V dropped 1 base and J dropped 4 bases, with 11 bases sitting between them. The CDR3 is made up of 14 amino acids. This record belongs to a study of cytomegalovirus exposure and HLA in healthy donors. Findings and caveats of the study: The presence/absence work took it that sequencing depth was about the same across donors.

The PCR made use of 60 Vbeta and 13 Jbeta primers. Produced via immunoSEQ multiplex PCR; TCRdb's table is partial and in-frame only. Here the sample spans 100,000 to 150,000 clones, about 80% being singletons. The gene calls are TRBV5-6 and TRBJ1-1, with D possibly TRBD1 on 5 matching bases. This sequence was found in a boy aged 2 to 10 in good health and CMV-seronegative. The sequencing sample was made of PBMCs. The DNA for the CDR3 is TGTGCCAGCAGCTTGACAGGCAGAAGCACTGAAGCTTTCTTT. As protein: CASSLTGRSTEAFF.